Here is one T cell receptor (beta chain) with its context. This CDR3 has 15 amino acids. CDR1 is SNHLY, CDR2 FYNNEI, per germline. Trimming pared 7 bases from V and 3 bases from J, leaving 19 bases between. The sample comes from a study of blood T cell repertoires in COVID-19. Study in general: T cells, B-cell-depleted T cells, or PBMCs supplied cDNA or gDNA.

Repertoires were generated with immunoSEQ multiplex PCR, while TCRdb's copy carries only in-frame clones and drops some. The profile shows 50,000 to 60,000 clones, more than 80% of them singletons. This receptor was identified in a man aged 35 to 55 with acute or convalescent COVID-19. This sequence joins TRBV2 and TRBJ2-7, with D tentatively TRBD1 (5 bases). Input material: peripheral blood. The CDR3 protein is CASTPEPKGNYEQYF. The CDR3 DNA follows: TGTGCCAGCACCCCAGAACCGAAGGGGAACTACGAGCAGTACTTC.